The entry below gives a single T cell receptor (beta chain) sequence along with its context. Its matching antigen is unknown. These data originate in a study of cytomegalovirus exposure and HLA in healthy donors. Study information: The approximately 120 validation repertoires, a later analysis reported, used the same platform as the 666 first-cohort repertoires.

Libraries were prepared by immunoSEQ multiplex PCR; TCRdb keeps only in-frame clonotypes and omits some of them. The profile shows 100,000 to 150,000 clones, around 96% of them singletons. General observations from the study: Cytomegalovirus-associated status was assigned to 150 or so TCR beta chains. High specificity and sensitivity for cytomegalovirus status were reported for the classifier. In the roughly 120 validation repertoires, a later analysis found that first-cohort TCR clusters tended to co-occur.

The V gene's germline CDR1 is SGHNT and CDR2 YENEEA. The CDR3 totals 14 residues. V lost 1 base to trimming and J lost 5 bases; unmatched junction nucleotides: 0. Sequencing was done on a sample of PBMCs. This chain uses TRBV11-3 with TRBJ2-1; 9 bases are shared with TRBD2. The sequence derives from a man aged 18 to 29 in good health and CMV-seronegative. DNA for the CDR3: TGTGCCAGCAGCTTAGTAGCGGGAGACAATGAGCAGTTCTTC. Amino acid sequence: CASSLVAGDNEQFF.